A selection of T cell receptor beta chains follows, all from one sample in a study of T-cell memory formation after mild COVID-19. TCRdb processed the 5' RACE reads anew with MiXCR; each CDR3 protein has one entry. Among 150,000 to 200,000 distinct CDR3 sequences listed, under 14% were seen once. The sequenced material came from PBMCs or a T cell subset sorted from them (not recorded which). The receptors come from a man aged 18-30 years who had mild COVID-19 (a few samples of this study predate the infection). Cell type and time point are not known. Each CDR3 is given with its conserved first and last residue. The D gene is left open where the match is weak. Size values are once, few and many counts, or a class for expanded clones, and some rows have none.

DNA: TGTGCCAGCCTCCAGACAGGGGCGGCCGGGGAGCTGTTTTTT
CDR3: CASLQTGAAGELFF
size: NA
D: TRBD1
V: TRBV28
J: TRBJ2-2

DNA: TGCAGCCCCCGGGGCCCCACAGATACGCAGTATTTT
CDR3: CSPRGPTDTQYF
size: NA
D: NA
V: TRBV20-1
J: TRBJ2-3

DNA: TGTGCCAGCAGCTTTACAGGCCAGGGGCCCCTCCACTTT
CDR3: CASSFTGQGPLHF
size: few
D: NA
V: TRBV11-1
J: TRBJ1-6

DNA: TGTGCCAGCACCGTACTAGCGGGGCAAGAGACCCAGTACTTC
CDR3: CASTVLAGQETQYF
size: NA
D: TRBD2
V: TRBV7-6
J: TRBJ2-5

DNA: TGTGCCAGCAGCTTGTATCTGGAGACCCAGTACTTC
CDR3: CASSLYLETQYF
size: NA
D: NA
V: TRBV5-4
J: TRBJ2-5

DNA: TGTGCCAGCAGTTACACGGGGGGGGCCTACAATGAGCAGTTCTTC
CDR3: CASSYTGGAYNEQFF
size: many
D: TRBD2
V: TRBV7-2
J: TRBJ2-1

DNA: TGCGCCAGCAGCTTGGGGCCGGGGAGGGAAGCCGAAGCTTTCTTT
CDR3: CASSLGPGREAEAFF
size: many
D: NA
V: TRBV5-1
J: TRBJ1-1

DNA: TGCAGCGTTGGACAAACCTACAATGAGCAGTTCTTC
CDR3: CSVGQTYNEQFF
size: NA
D: NA
V: TRBV29-1
J: TRBJ2-1

DNA: TGTGCCAGCAGTGAAGAAATGGGACAGGAAGCTTTCTTT
CDR3: CASSEEMGQEAFF
size: NA
D: TRBD1
V: TRBV2
J: TRBJ1-1

DNA: TGTGCCAGCGGAGAAACCCAAGGGGACACCGGGGAGCTGTTTTTT
CDR3: CASGETQGDTGELFF
size: few
D: NA
V: TRBV12-3/TRBV12-4
J: TRBJ2-2

DNA: TGTGCCAGCAGCCCCAGCCTACTAGCGGGAGCGCAGTATTTT
CDR3: CASSPSLLAGAQYF
size: NA
D: TRBD2
V: TRBV7-3
J: TRBJ2-3

DNA: TGTGCCAGCAGCCAACGGGGAGGGGGCCGCGGGGAGCTGTTTTTT
CDR3: CASSQRGGGRGELFF
size: few
D: NA
V: TRBV3-1
J: TRBJ2-2

DNA: TGCGCCAGCAGCTTGGTTACTCAGGCCACCGGGGAGCTGTTTTTT
CDR3: CASSLVTQATGELFF
size: few
D: NA
V: TRBV5-1
J: TRBJ2-2

DNA: TGTGCCAGCAAAGGGTGGCGGGAGACCCAGTACTTC
CDR3: CASKGWRETQYF
size: NA
D: NA
V: TRBV2
J: TRBJ2-5

DNA: TGTGCCAGCAGCCACGTTCGGGGGTTAGGAAACACCATATATTTT
CDR3: CASSHVRGLGNTIYF
size: NA
D: NA
V: TRBV11-2
J: TRBJ1-3

DNA: TGTGCCAGCAGGTCGGGACGGTACAATCAGCCCCAGCATTTT
CDR3: CASRSGRYNQPQHF
size: NA
D: NA
V: TRBV7-2
J: TRBJ1-5

DNA: TGTGCCAGCAGTAATCCCCCGACAGATACGCAGTATTTT
CDR3: CASSNPPTDTQYF
size: NA
D: NA
V: TRBV6-6
J: TRBJ2-3

DNA: TGCGCCAGCAGCCAGGACTTTACTAGCGGAAACACAGATACGCAGTATTTT
CDR3: CASSQDFTSGNTDTQYF
size: many
D: TRBD2
V: TRBV4-1
J: TRBJ2-3

DNA: TGTGCCAGCAGACCAGGACTAGCGGTGGGGGAGCTGTTTTTT
CDR3: CASRPGLAVGELFF
size: few
D: TRBD2
V: TRBV7-9
J: TRBJ2-2

DNA: TGCAGTGCTAGAGGTGTTGGGAGCCCCTTCTACAATGAGCAGTTCTTC
CDR3: CSARGVGSPFYNEQFF
size: few
D: NA
V: TRBV20-1
J: TRBJ2-1

DNA: TGTGCCAGCAGCTTACAGGGGAGCACTGAAGCTTTCTTT
CDR3: CASSLQGSTEAFF
size: few
D: TRBD1
V: TRBV5-6
J: TRBJ1-1

DNA: TGCGCCAGCAGCTTGAGCCGACAGTCCTTTAGAGATACGCAGTATTTT
CDR3: CASSLSRQSFRDTQYF
size: many
D: NA
V: TRBV5-1
J: TRBJ2-3

DNA: TGCGCCAGCAGCTTTGGTGACGCGAACACCGGGGAGCTGTTTTTT
CDR3: CASSFGDANTGELFF
size: many
D: NA
V: TRBV5-1
J: TRBJ2-2

DNA: TGTGCTATCCGGGACAGTTACTACAATGAGCAGTTCTTC
CDR3: CAIRDSYYNEQFF
size: NA
D: TRBD1
V: TRBV7-7
J: TRBJ2-1

DNA: TGTGCCAGCAGTCCTAGCGGGGTGCGCACAGATACGCAGTATTTT
CDR3: CASSPSGVRTDTQYF
size: once
D: TRBD2
V: TRBV4-2
J: TRBJ2-3

DNA: TGCGCCAGCAGGGGGACAGGGGGAGGTGGCGGCTACACCTTC
CDR3: CASRGTGGGGGYTF
size: few
D: TRBD1
V: TRBV10-2
J: TRBJ1-2

DNA: TGTGCCAGCAGCTCTGAGCACAGGGATACGCAGTATTTT
CDR3: CASSSEHRDTQYF
size: NA
D: NA
V: TRBV11-1
J: TRBJ2-3

DNA: TGTGTCAGCAGCTTGGGCGTAGGTGGGGACACTGAAGCTTTCTTT
CDR3: CVSSLGVGGDTEAFF
size: NA
D: NA
V: TRBV7-9
J: TRBJ1-1

DNA: TGCAGCGTTGTTAGAGGGACCGGGGAGCTGTTTTTT
CDR3: CSVVRGTGELFF
size: NA
D: NA
V: TRBV29-1
J: TRBJ2-2

DNA: TGTGCCAGCAGCCCTCACGATTATGGCTACACCTTC
CDR3: CASSPHDYGYTF
size: few
D: NA
V: TRBV7-9
J: TRBJ1-2

DNA: TGCGCCAGCAGTGAGACGGACCGACAGGGTGGACTGTTTTTT
CDR3: CASSETDRQGGLFF
size: few
D: TRBD1
V: TRBV10-2
J: TRBJ1-4

DNA: TGTGCCAGCAGTTTCCTAGCGTTGGCTGAGCAGTTCTTC
CDR3: CASSFLALAEQFF
size: NA
D: NA
V: TRBV27
J: TRBJ2-1

DNA: TGCGCCAGCAGCCCTGGGACAGGGGCCGGCTACACCTTC
CDR3: CASSPGTGAGYTF
size: few
D: TRBD1
V: TRBV5-1
J: TRBJ1-2

DNA: TGTGCCAGCAGCGCCGGGACAGCTTTCAATCAGCCCCAGCATTTT
CDR3: CASSAGTAFNQPQHF
size: NA
D: TRBD1
V: TRBV7-2
J: TRBJ1-5

DNA: TGTGCCAGCACCCAATTTGGGGATACGCAGTATTTT
CDR3: CASTQFGDTQYF
size: NA
D: NA
V: TRBV6-2/TRBV6-3
J: TRBJ2-3

DNA: TGTGCCAGCAGCCAGCTAGCGGCCAGCTCCTACAATGAGCAGTTCTTC
CDR3: CASSQLAASSYNEQFF
size: few
D: TRBD2
V: TRBV11-1
J: TRBJ2-1

DNA: TGTGCCAGCAGCCTGGGGCAGACCCAAGAGACCCAGTACTTC
CDR3: CASSLGQTQETQYF
size: few
D: NA
V: TRBV5-5
J: TRBJ2-5

DNA: TGTGCCAGCAGTTACCGCGGCGGGATAGAGACCCAGTACTTC
CDR3: CASSYRGGIETQYF
size: many
D: NA
V: TRBV6-5
J: TRBJ2-5

DNA: TGTGCTAGTGGTTTGCTACAGGGGTCAGATACGCAGTATTTT
CDR3: CASGLLQGSDTQYF
size: NA
D: TRBD1
V: TRBV12-5
J: TRBJ2-3

DNA: TGCGCCAGCAGGGGGACGCCTAGCTCTGGGGCCAACGTCCTGACTTTC
CDR3: CASRGTPSSGANVLTF
size: NA
D: NA
V: TRBV5-1
J: TRBJ2-6

DNA: TGTGCCACCAGCAGAGATAGAGGGGCAGGCTTGGTCACAGATACGCAGTATTTT
CDR3: CATSRDRGAGLVTDTQYF
size: few
D: NA
V: TRBV15
J: TRBJ2-3

DNA: TGTGCCAGCAGCCGATCAGGGTTCAATCAGCCCCAGCATTTT
CDR3: CASSRSGFNQPQHF
size: few
D: NA
V: TRBV28
J: TRBJ1-5

DNA: TGTGCCAGCAGCTTGGGACAGGGGGGTATTCAGTACTTC
CDR3: CASSLGQGGIQYF
size: NA
D: TRBD1
V: TRBV7-7
J: TRBJ2-4

DNA: TGCAGTGCAATCACCGGGACAGGGAACTATGGCTACACCTTC
CDR3: CSAITGTGNYGYTF
size: NA
D: TRBD1
V: TRBV20-1
J: TRBJ1-2

DNA: TGTGCCAGCAGCCAAGAGGGGGCCGTGGACTTC
CDR3: CASSQEGAVDF
size: few
D: NA
V: TRBV3-1
J: TRBJ2-7